This TCR beta chain was identified during a study of T cell responses to AZD1222 COVID-19 vaccine. Study-level information: Some second doses came at about 4 weeks and others at about 12 weeks; these were pooled. Study observations and caveats: An increase in Spike-specific TCR breadth and depth was observed after two AZD1222 doses. Reportedly, nearly half of unique spike TCRs recognized epitopes outside B.1.351/B.1.1.7 mutations.

Sequenced by immunoSEQ multiplex PCR; TCRdb stores in-frame clones only, minus some. The sample holds about 140,000 clones, around 90% seen once. Worth noting for this clone: The antigen is unknown.

This CDR3 contains 15 residues. Germline values: CDR1 LGHDT, CDR2 YNNKEL (reference sequence). V shed 4 bases, J shed 1 base, and the junction held 2 bases outside the gene matches. The V and J genes are TRBV3-1 (or the pseudogene TRBV3-2) and TRBJ2-1; 9 bases are a match to TRBD1. The sequence came from an adult in good health. Sample: peripheral blood, taken on day 0 of AZD1222 vaccination. CDR3 protein: CASSPTGGSYNEQFF. DNA of the CDR3: TGTGCCAGCAGCCCGACAGGGGGATCCTACAATGAGCAGTTCTTC.